This TCR beta chain emerged from a study of shared clonotypes between healthy human individuals. This CDR3 spans 16 amino acids. After removal of 4 bases from V and 3 bases from J, the junction contained 6 bases not matched to a gene. Germline CDR1 is LNHDA and CDR2 is SQIVND (reference sequence). In regard to this clone: What it binds is unknown.

The study's findings and limits: Memory subsets generally showed lower estimated richness than naive subsets. The four-donor shared clonotypes exceeded non-shared clonotypes in generation probability, with non-shared ones scoring lower.

The deep-level immunoSEQ assay was used. Here immunoSEQ multiplex PCR was the method, and the copy in TCRdb shows in-frame clones only, minus some. Here the sample spans more than 1.2 million clones, 98% being singletons. The V and J genes are TRBV19 and TRBJ1-5; 10 bases are a match to TRBD1. The source is a young man in good health. The specimen was naive CD4+ T cells sorted from blood. Subset reported: CD45RA+ positively selected. The CDR3 nucleotides read TGTGCCAGTAGTACTAGGGACAGGGGAAACAATCAGCCCCAGCATTTT. This encodes CASSTRDRGNNQPQHF. The variable domain in full, with the rest retrieved from reference TRBV19 and TRBJ1-5, is DGGITQSPKYLFRKEGQNVTLSCEQNLNHDAMYWYRQDPGQGLRLIYYSQIVNDFQKGDIAEGYSVSREKKESFPLTVTSAQKNPTAFYLCASSTRDRGNNQPQHFGDGTRLSIL.